This TCR beta chain stems from a study of blood T cell repertoires in COVID-19. About the research overall: From the United States, Italy and Spain came samples of acute and convalescent COVID-19. The analysed material was cDNA or gDNA that came from T cells, B-cell-depleted T cells, or PBMCs.

Germline assignment: CDR1 SQVTM and CDR2 ANQGSEA. Trimming took off 7 bases at V and 8 bases at J, with 15 bases between the two ends. The CDR3 consists of 12 residues. Authors' processing steps: Amplification of reference gene primers was used by the study to estimate nucleated cell counts. Using immunoSEQ multiplex PCR, the repertoire was profiled, and TCRdb retains in-frame clones only, with some absent. The DNA gave D and trimming, while V, J and clone size come from that table. The repertoire holds roughly 100,000 clones, 86% seen once, with roughly 25% in the top ten. The source is a human donor in a cohort sampled during active COVID-19. The sequenced material came from peripheral blood. J is TRBJ1-5 and V is TRBV29-1, with TRBD1 as a possible D gene (5 bases). The CDR3 loop reads CSARTGGEPQHF. CDR3 nucleotides: TGCAGCGCCCGGACCGGGGGGGAGCCCCAGCATTTT.